A single sample gave rise to the 5 T cell receptor beta chains below, sequenced in a study of T cell repertoires in cytomegalovirus infection. TCRdb re-analysed the reads in MiXCR, keeping a single row per CDR3 protein. This table holds about 360,000 distinct CDR3 sequences, roughly 18% found once. The sequenced sample consisted of PBMCs. These receptors were taken from a human donor in good health (CMV status not recorded). Some clones in this sample may be carry-over from other donors' samples.

This clonotype was picked up a small number of times. The gene calls are TRBV28 and TRBJ2-5; 9 nucleotides match TRBD2. With V trimmed by 6 bases and J by 3 bases, 2 bases remained unmatched. The length of the CDR3 is 13 residues. Germline V gene data show CDR1 as MDHEN and CDR2 as SYDVKM. The DNA for the CDR3 is TGTGCCAGCAGCCGCGGGGGGGAAGAGACCCAGTACTTC. It encodes CASSRGGEETQYF.

In this sample, this clonotype turned up many times. This chain links TRBV7-8 with TRBJ1-5; D gene ambiguous. V lost 3 bases and J lost 3, with 18 bases in between. CDR3 size: 17 residues. Per germline, CDR1 SGHVS and CDR2 FQNEAQ. The chain's CDR3 is CASSFPPYKEHNQPQHF. For the CDR3, the DNA is TGTGCCAGCAGCTTCCCCCCCTATAAGGAACACAATCAGCCCCAGCATTTT.

This clonotype was detected many times. The chain is built from TRBV12-3 or TRBV12-4 and TRBJ2-7; the D is unclear. With 1 base removed from V and 4 bases from J, the gap between germline ends came to 14 bases. The CDR3 covers 15 residues. This CDR3 is CASSLGHSVGYEQYF. CDR3 DNA: TGTGCCAGCAGTTTAGGACATTCCGTTGGGTACGAGCAGTACTTC.

This clonotype has only a few counts. The chain links TRBV2 to TRBJ1-1; perhaps TRBD1 as D (5 bases). The CDR3 is made up of 13 amino acids. Trimming removed 6 bases at V and 5 bases at J, with 13 bases between. CDR1 and CDR2 (germline): SNHLY, FYNNEI. This CDR3 reads CASRLGVGTEAFF. DNA of the CDR3: TGTGCCAGCAGATTGGGGGTGGGGACTGAAGCTTTCTTT. Combining the CDR3 with reference TRBV2 and TRBJ1-1 gives the whole variable domain EPEVTQTPSHQVTQMGQEVILRCVPISNHLYFYWYRQILGQKVEFLVSFYNNEISEKSEIFDDQFSVERPDGSNFTLKIRSTKLEDSAMYFCASRLGVGTEAFFGQGTRLTVV.

This clonotype came up many times. The V call is TRBV7-2, the J call TRBJ2-1; no clear D gene. The V end was cut by 1 base, the J end by 4 bases, with 11 bases between. The CDR3 length is 15 residues. In germline, CDR1 is SGHTA, CDR2 FQGNSA. The CDR3 protein is CASSLGRLDYNEQFF. CDR3 sequence (DNA): TGTGCCAGCAGCTTAGGCAGATTAGATTACAATGAGCAGTTCTTC.